This TCR beta chain was recovered during a study of CD8 T cells in ankylosing spondylitis. With molecular barcodes, quantitative 5'-RACE was used to make the TCR beta libraries. Each CDR3 protein gets one entry after TCRdb re-called the 5' RACE reads with MiXCR. The sample has about 440,000 distinct CDR3 sequences; roughly 18% are singletons. V dropped 2 bases and J dropped 5; count of bases not matched to a gene: 5. Germline assignment: CDR1 SGHAT and CDR2 FQNNGV. The CDR3 contains 15 residues. Study-wide findings and caveats: Apparently characteristic of ankylosing spondylitis blood was a TCR beta motif (roughly eight highly homologous variants). Disease-associated clones were CD8+ and fairly uncommon in peripheral blood.

In the case of this clonotype: What it recognizes is unknown.

The chain is built from TRBV11-2 and TRBJ2-1, with TRBD2 identical over 8 bases. The sequence derives from a male donor with ankylosing spondylitis. Source material: blood, either unsorted or a sorted T cell fraction (not recorded which). In nucleotides, the CDR3 is TGTGCCAGCAGCTTAACTAGCGGAAAGAACAATGAGCAGTTCTTC. Protein sequence: CASSLTSGKNNEQFF.